The 23 T cell receptor beta chains reported below all come from one sample, sequenced in a study of blood T cell repertoires in COVID-19. Profiling relied on immunoSEQ multiplex PCR, and the TCRdb table lists in-frame clones only, not all of them. The table lists under 65,000 clones, 91% of them singletons. The sample comprised peripheral blood. These receptors were taken from a human donor in a cohort sampled during active COVID-19.

The V and J genes are TRBV29-1 and TRBJ2-3, with D possibly being TRBD2 (8 bases). With 7 bases removed from V and 0 bases from J, the gap between germline ends came to 17 bases. The CDR3 is made up of 15 amino acids. Per germline, CDR1 SQVTM and CDR2 ANQGSEA. The chain's CDR3 is CSAVIAGQSTDTQYF. CDR3 coding DNA: TGCAGCGCCGTAATAGCGGGACAGAGCACAGATACGCAGTATTTT.

V gene TRBV2 combines with J gene TRBJ1-1; the D is unclear. The germline CDR1 and CDR2 sequences are SNHLY and FYNNEI. V lost 5 bases and J lost 1, with 11 bases in between. The CDR3 runs to 14 residues. The DNA for the CDR3 is TGTGCCAGCAGTCTCAACTATAGGAACACTGAAGCTTTCTTT. Its translation: CASSLNYRNTEAFF.

A note on this clone: The junction shows a germline mismatch at one end, possibly a read error. The chain links TRBV7-7 to TRBJ1-1; unclear D gene. The V gene's germline CDR1 is SSHAT and CDR2 FNYEAQ (reference sequence). This CDR3 comprises 13 residues. The DNA for the CDR3 is TGTGCTAGCAGCTTATCAGAGAACACTGAAGCTTTCTTT. The encoded protein is CASSLSENTEAFF.

This clone was detected once. The V and J genes are TRBV30 and TRBJ1-1; no firm D call. Between the trimmed V and J ends, which lost 3 bases and 5 bases, there was a span of 7 bases. Looked up from germline, CDR1 is GTSNPN and CDR2 is SVGIG (reference sequence). The CDR3 contains 11 residues. This CDR3 reads CAWRLLTEAFF. The CDR3 region has the DNA TGTGCCTGGAGACTCCTTACTGAAGCTTTCTTT.

The CDR3 is CASSRELAGTDTQYF. DNA for the CDR3: TGCGCCAGCAGCCGAGAGCTAGCGGGCACAGATACGCAGTATTTT. J is TRBJ2-3 and V is TRBV5-1; TRBD2 aligns across 7 bases. This CDR3 contains 15 residues. With 4 bases clipped from V and 1 base from J, the junction kept 6 bases outside the gene matches. From germline, CDR1 is SGHRS and CDR2 YFSETQ.

The chain employs TRBV7-8 and TRBJ1-6, with TRBD1 matching over 7 bases. The germline gives CDR1 SGHVS, CDR2 FQNEAQ. V trimming: 2 bases; J trimming: 0 bases; junction bases outside the gene matches: 16. CDR3 length: 21 amino acids. This CDR3 is CASSLKQGRGPESSYNSPLHF. The DNA of the CDR3 is TGTGCCAGCAGCTTAAAACAGGGAAGGGGGCCCGAGAGCTCCTATAATTCACCCCTCCACTTT.

J is TRBJ2-1 and V is TRBV7-2; no reliable D call. Germline loops: CDR1 SGHTA, CDR2 FQGNSA. V was pared by 5 bases and J by 2 bases, with 13 bases between. The CDR3 is made up of 15 amino acids. CDR3 residues: CASSRLRTTYNEQFF. The DNA of the CDR3 is TGTGCCAGCAGCCGGTTACGCACGACCTACAATGAGCAGTTCTTC. The full variable domain, rest sourced from reference TRBV7-2 and TRBJ2-1, is GAGVSQSPSNKVTEKGKDVELRCDPISGHTALYWYRQSLGQGLEFLIYFQGNSAPDKSGLPSDRFSAERTGGSVSTLTIQRTQQEDSAVYLCASSRLRTTYNEQFFGPGTRLTVL.

The genes are TRBV6-6 and TRBJ1-2, with D possibly TRBD1 on 6 matching bases. Germline V gene lookup returns CDR1 MNHNY and CDR2 SVGAGI (reference sequence). V was cut by 5 bases and J by 8 bases, with 15 bases left in between. The CDR3 spans 13 residues. CDR3 bases: TGTGCCAGCAGTCAGACAGGCTTGGACGGCTACACCTTC. It yields the protein CASSQTGLDGYTF.

CDR3 protein: CASSLRLAGNTDTQYF. The CDR3 nucleotides are TGTGCCAGCAGTTTACGCCTAGCGGGAAACACAGATACGCAGTATTTT. The V and J genes are TRBV28 and TRBJ2-3; 9 bases are shared with TRBD2. Trimming cost V 2 bases and J 2 bases; bases outside gene matches: 5. Germline CDR1 reads MDHEN; CDR2 reads SYDVKM. CDR3 length equals 16 residues.

J is TRBJ2-1 and V is TRBV28; TRBD2 aligns across 8 bases. V lost 2 bases, J lost 1 base, and 1 base stayed unmatched. CDR3 length equals 15 residues. The germline V gene encodes CDR1 MDHEN and CDR2 SYDVKM. The CDR3 bases are TGTGCCAGCAGTTTAGCGGGAGGATCCTACAATGAGCAGTTCTTC. Its protein product is CASSLAGGSYNEQFF. The whole variable domain, filled in from reference TRBV28 and TRBJ2-1, reads DVKVTQSSRYLVKRTGEKVFLECVQDMDHENMFWYRQDPGLGLRLIYFSYDVKMKEKGDIPEGYSVSREKKERFSLILESASTNQTSMYLCASSLAGGSYNEQFFGPGTRLTVL.

As to this clone: Other DNA sequences in the same sample also yield this CDR3. The chain combines TRBV7-3 with TRBJ2-3, with D maybe TRBD2 (5 bases). V was trimmed by 2 bases and J by 2 bases, leaving 11 bases between them. CDR1 SGHTA and CDR2 FQGTGA come from the germline V gene. The CDR3 covers 15 residues. For the CDR3, the DNA is TGTGCCAGCAGCTTAGGGCTAGCTTACACAGATACGCAGTATTTT. Its protein is CASSLGLAYTDTQYF.

A note on this clone: The same CDR3 can be traced to other DNA sequences in this sample. The gene calls are TRBV5-1 and TRBJ2-7, with a weak D call TRBD2 (5 bases). Trimming shortened V by 0 bases and J by 1 base, and 8 bases separated the two germline ends. CDR3 length equals 14 residues. CDR1 and CDR2 from the germline V gene are SGHRS and YFSETQ. The CDR3 DNA follows: TGCGCCAGCAGCTTGGGGACTCGATCCTACGAGCAGTACTTC. Amino acids: CASSLGTRSYEQYF.

The rearrangement links TRBV6-5 to TRBJ1-1; tentatively, D is TRBD1 (5 bases). The germline gives CDR1 MNHEY, CDR2 SVGAGI. This CDR3 region has 15 residues. Trimming shortened V by 7 bases and J by 0 bases, and 15 bases separated the two germline ends. The chain's CDR3 is CASIRAPGMNTEAFF. The CDR3 DNA reads as TGTGCCAGCATCAGGGCGCCAGGGATGAACACTGAAGCTTTCTTT.

The genes are TRBV2 and TRBJ1-2; D remains unclear. The CDR3 has 13 residues. V lost 2 bases, J lost 8 bases, and 12 bases lay in between. In germline, CDR1 is SNHLY, CDR2 FYNNEI. CDR3 nucleotides: TGTGCCAGCAGTGAACAGGCTCGTGTAGGCTACACCTTC. It translates to CASSEQARVGYTF.

The V gene is TRBV6-2 or TRBV6-3, the J gene TRBJ1-4; D is possibly TRBD1 (5 bases). The germline CDR1 and CDR2 sequences are MNHEY and SVGEGT. CDR3 length equals 16 residues. V lost 2 bases and J 8 bases, leaving 18 bases between the germline ends. CDR3 protein: CASSYPLGGDREKLFF. The CDR3 nucleotides read TGTGCCAGCAGTTACCCTCTGGGGGGGGACCGGGAAAAACTGTTTTTT.

The chain is built from TRBV28 and TRBJ1-2; 8 bases fit TRBD1. The CDR3 is 14 residues long. Germline-derived CDR1 and CDR2 are MDHEN and SYDVKM. After removal of 5 bases from V and 3 bases from J, the junction contained 5 bases not matched to a gene. The CDR3 DNA reads TGTGCCAGCAGTCGCAGGGGGCGCGACTATGGCTACACCTTC. This sequence encodes CASSRRGRDYGYTF.

The chain recombines TRBV27 with TRBJ2-7, with a possible D match to TRBD1 (6 bases). V was trimmed by 3 bases and J by 5 bases, leaving 14 bases between them. CDR1 and CDR2 from the germline V gene are MNHEY and SMNVEV (reference sequence). This CDR3 has 14 residues. CDR3 coding DNA: TGTGCCAGCAGTTTCGACAGGATTTCTAACGAGCAGTACTTC. Encoded protein: CASSFDRISNEQYF.

This chain joins TRBV27 and TRBJ1-1, with 11 bases that match TRBD1. Germline V gives CDR1 MNHEY, CDR2 SMNVEV (reference sequence). The CDR3 extends over 15 amino acids. The trim removed 5 bases at V and 5 bases at J, leaving 7 bases unmatched. In nucleotides, the CDR3 is TGTGCCAGCAGTCCTCGGACAGGGGGCAGTACTGAAGCTTTCTTT. Residues: CASSPRTGGSTEAFF.

The chain is built from TRBV7-2 and TRBJ1-3; D is uncertain. Between the trimmed V and J ends, which lost 0 bases and 4 bases, there was a span of 10 bases. CDR1 and CDR2 (germline): SGHTA, FQGNSA. The CDR3 extends over 15 amino acids. The DNA of the CDR3 is TGTGCCAGCAGCTTAGCGCCCAACCGGGGAAACACCATATATTTT. Amino acid sequence: CASSLAPNRGNTIYF.

The V gene is TRBV6-2 or TRBV6-3, the J gene TRBJ2-3, with 8 bases that match TRBD2. After removal of 2 bases from V and 3 bases from J, the junction contained 10 bases not matched to a gene. The CDR3 spans 17 residues. Germline lookup yields CDR1 MNHEY and CDR2 SVGEGT. The CDR3, as DNA: TGTGCCAGCAGTTACGGCTTCAAAAGCGGGGGTACAGATACGCAGTATTTT. Protein sequence: CASSYGFKSGGTDTQYF.

The rearrangement joins TRBV6-5 to TRBJ2-5; 10 positions agree with TRBD1. Looked up from germline, CDR1 is MNHEY and CDR2 is SVGAGI. CDR3 size: 14 residues. V was pared by 4 bases and J by 11 bases, with 10 bases of the junction left unmatched. The CDR3 DNA reads as TGTGCCAGCAGTTTGGACAGGGGGATGGACCCACAGTACTTC. Its protein product is CASSLDRGMDPQYF.

This chain links TRBV6-6 with TRBJ2-7, with TRBD1 identical over 10 bases. Germline values: CDR1 MNHNY, CDR2 SVGAGI (reference sequence). There are 15 residues in the CDR3. J lost 4 bases, V lost 5 bases, and 8 bases had no gene match. CDR3 DNA sequence: TGTGCCAGCAGTCCTCCGGGACAGGGGTTTTACGAGCAGTACTTC. Translated: CASSPPGQGFYEQYF.

The chain carries TRBV7-2 and TRBJ2-3, with D tentatively TRBD1 (6 bases). Between the trimmed V and J ends, which lost 6 bases and 11 bases, there was a span of 27 bases. CDR3 length: 16 residues. CDR1 is SGHTA and CDR2 is FQGNSA in the germline V gene. DNA for the CDR3: TGTGCCAGCAGTTCTGAACTCGGGACCGCGCTAGGGGGGCAGTATTTT. This codes for CASSSELGTALGGQYF.